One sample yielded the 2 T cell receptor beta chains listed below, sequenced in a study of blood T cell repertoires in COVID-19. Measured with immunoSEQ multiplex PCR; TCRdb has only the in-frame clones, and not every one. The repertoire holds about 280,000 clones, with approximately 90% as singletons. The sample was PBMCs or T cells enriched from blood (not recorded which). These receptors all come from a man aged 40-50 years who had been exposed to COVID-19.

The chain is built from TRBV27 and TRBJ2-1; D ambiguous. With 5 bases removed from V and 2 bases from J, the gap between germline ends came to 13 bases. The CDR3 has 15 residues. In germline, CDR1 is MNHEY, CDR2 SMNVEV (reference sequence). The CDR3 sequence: CASSPHMGPYNEQFF. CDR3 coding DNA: TGTGCCAGCAGTCCTCACATGGGCCCCTACAATGAGCAGTTCTTC.

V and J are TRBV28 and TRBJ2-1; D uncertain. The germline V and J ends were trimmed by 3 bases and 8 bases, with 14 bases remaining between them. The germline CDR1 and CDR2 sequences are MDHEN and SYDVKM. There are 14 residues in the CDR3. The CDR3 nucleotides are TGTGCCAGCAGTTTGTGGCCCCCATCTGATGAGCAGTTCTTC. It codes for CASSLWPPSDEQFF.